Following are 27 T cell receptor beta chains from one sample sequenced in a study of OX40 agonist ivuxolimab in advanced cancers. Measured with immunoSEQ multiplex PCR; TCRdb has only the in-frame clones, and not every one. This sample has approximately 30,000 clones, with approximately 89% found just once. The specimen was CD4+ or CD8+ T cells sorted from blood, collected in a trial of the OX40 agonist ivuxolimab. These TCRs come from an adult with an advanced solid tumor such as melanoma, head and neck, liver or kidney cancer.

This chain connects TRBV27 to TRBJ2-6; D call uncertain. Germline values: CDR1 MNHEY, CDR2 SMNVEV (reference sequence). The CDR3 has 13 residues. V was trimmed by 3 bases and J by 1 base, leaving 1 base between them. The CDR3 protein is CASSFSGANVLTF. The CDR3 DNA follows: TGTGCCAGCAGTTTTTCTGGGGCCAACGTCCTGACTTTC.

The chain is built from TRBV28 and TRBJ1-1; a possible D gene is TRBD1 (5 bases). V was clipped by 7 bases and J by 0 bases, with 12 bases between them. Germline-derived CDR1 and CDR2 are MDHEN and SYDVKM. The CDR3 spans 14 residues. The CDR3 sequence is CASIPPGLNTEAFF. The CDR3 DNA follows: TGTGCCAGCATCCCCCCGGGGCTGAACACTGAAGCTTTCTTT.

The chain links TRBV28 to TRBJ1-2; D unresolved. CDR1 is MDHEN and CDR2 is SYDVKM in the germline V gene. The ends were cut back, 11 bases at V and 1 base at J, with 23 bases in the middle. This CDR3 region has 16 residues. The CDR3 coding sequence is TGTGCCTCTCTCGGGCAGTCCGGTCCATTTAACTATGGCTACACCTTC. It codes for CASLGQSGPFNYGYTF.

This clone was detected only a few times. The gene calls are TRBV9 and TRBJ1-4; D call uncertain. The CDR3 consists of 15 residues. V was clipped by 3 bases and J by 2 bases, with 11 bases between them. Germline loops: CDR1 SGDLS, CDR2 YYNGEE. The CDR3 DNA sequence: TGTGCCAGCAGCGAGGGCGGGAACACTAATGAAAAACTGTTTTTT. Its translation: CASSEGGNTNEKLFF.

The rearrangement joins TRBV5-6 to TRBJ2-2, with 8 bases aligning to TRBD2. From germline, CDR1 is SGHDT and CDR2 YYEEEE. The V segment lost 2 bases and the J segment 5 bases; nucleotides outside the gene matches: 5. The length of the CDR3 is 15 residues. CDR3 in amino acids: CASSFVSGKTGELFF. Written as DNA, the CDR3 is TGTGCCAGCAGCTTTGTTAGCGGGAAAACCGGGGAGCTGTTTTTT.

The chain recombines TRBV2 with TRBJ1-5; no clear D. Germline CDR1 reads SNHLY; CDR2 reads FYNNEI. The CDR3 has 15 amino acids. V was shortened by 5 bases and J by 2 bases, with 13 bases between the two germline ends. CDR3 residues: CASSKSGRGNQPQHF. In DNA, the CDR3 is TGTGCCAGCAGTAAGTCCGGCCGGGGCAATCAGCCCCAGCATTTT.

The chain is built from TRBV27 and TRBJ1-4; D might be TRBD1 (6 bases). The germline gives CDR1 MNHEY, CDR2 SMNVEV (reference sequence). V was cut by 5 bases and J by 5 bases, with 12 bases left in between. The CDR3 totals 14 residues. CDR3 in DNA: TGTGCCAGCAGTGGGAGGCAGGGGAATGAAAAACTGTTTTTT. It yields the protein CASSGRQGNEKLFF.

The chain recombines TRBV5-5 with TRBJ2-7; possible D gene TRBD1, 6 bases. This CDR3 comprises 15 residues. Per germline, CDR1 SGHKS and CDR2 YYEKEE (reference sequence). Trimming shortened V by 1 base and J by 0 bases, and 11 bases separated the two germline ends. The CDR3 loop is CASSLQGYSSYEQYF. In DNA, the CDR3 is TGTGCCAGCAGCTTGCAGGGGTACAGCTCCTACGAGCAGTACTTC.

This chain links TRBV5-1 with TRBJ1-3; D not resolved. Germline V gene lookup returns CDR1 SGHRS and CDR2 YFSETQ. The CDR3 covers 15 residues. The ends were cut back, 0 bases at V and 2 bases at J, with 9 bases in the middle. Here the CDR3 reads CASSLDHLAGNTIYF. CDR3 nucleotides: TGCGCCAGCAGCTTGGATCATCTTGCTGGAAACACCATATATTTT.

The gene calls are TRBV5-4 and TRBJ1-6; weak D call: TRBD1 (6 bases). Germline V lookup: CDR1 SGHNT, CDR2 YYREEE (reference sequence). V was trimmed by 4 bases and J by 4 bases, leaving 18 bases between them. This CDR3 is built from 17 residues. The CDR3 protein is CASSPVGGASYNSPLHF. Here the CDR3 DNA reads TGTGCCAGCAGCCCGGTTGGGGGCGCCTCTTATAATTCACCCCTCCACTTT.

This clone was seen a single time. The CDR3 loop is CASSPSDLAKNIQYF. For the CDR3, the DNA is TGTGCCAGCAGTCCGTCTGACCTAGCCAAAAACATTCAGTACTTC. The chain is built from TRBV28 and TRBJ2-4; D gene uncertain. CDR1 is MDHEN, CDR2 SYDVKM, per germline. This CDR3 comprises 15 residues. Trimming removed 5 bases from V and 0 bases from J, with 11 bases in between.

This sequence joins TRBV19 and TRBJ2-4; D perhaps matches TRBD2 (5 bases). V was clipped by 7 bases and J by 9 bases, with 19 bases between them. The CDR3 runs to 14 residues. The germline V gene has CDR1 LNHDA and CDR2 SQIVND (reference sequence). CDR3 sequence reads: CASIGLAPESIQYF. The CDR3 bases are TGTGCCAGTATAGGGCTAGCTCCAGAAAGCATTCAGTACTTC.

The chain combines TRBV7-8 with TRBJ1-2, with D unclear. This CDR3 has 13 residues. The germline V gene has CDR1 SGHVS and CDR2 FQNEAQ. Trimming stripped 5 bases from V and 2 bases from J, with 9 bases between. CDR3 protein: CASSPDTNYGYTF. The CDR3 region has the DNA TGTGCCAGCAGCCCCGACACAAACTATGGCTACACCTTC.

The rearrangement joins TRBV6-6 to TRBJ1-5; D gene unclear. This CDR3 is 14 amino acids long. Germline V CDR1 and CDR2: MNHNY, SVGAGI (reference sequence). The V and J ends lost 7 bases and 0 bases respectively, with 10 bases between them. The CDR3 protein is CASTSANSNQPQHF. Here the CDR3 DNA reads TGTGCCAGCACTAGCGCGAATAGCAATCAGCCCCAGCATTTT.

The chain joins TRBV6-1 to TRBJ2-3; D may be TRBD1 or TRBD2 (6 bases each). The CDR3 covers 13 residues. CDR1 is MNHNS and CDR2 is SASEGT in the germline V gene. V lost 11 bases and J lost 1, with 13 bases in between. In DNA, the CDR3 is TGTGCCTTCCACAGGGAGGGCACAGATACGCAGTATTTT. Protein product: CAFHREGTDTQYF.

A single count supports this clone. The J gene is TRBJ1-1, the V gene TRBV7-2, with 7 bases that match TRBD1. Looked up from germline, CDR1 is SGHTA and CDR2 is FQGNSA. V lost 7 bases, J lost 1 base, and 6 bases stayed unmatched. The CDR3 totals 14 residues. The CDR3 bases are TGTGCCAGCACCCTGACAGGGAAGAACACTGAAGCTTTCTTT. Protein sequence: CASTLTGKNTEAFF.

V gene TRBV6-1 combines with J gene TRBJ2-7, with a possible D match to TRBD1 (6 bases). CDR1 and CDR2 from the germline V gene are MNHNS and SASEGT. V was clipped by 6 bases and J by 1 base, with 10 bases between them. CDR3 length: 13 amino acids. CDR3 coding DNA: TGTGCCAGCAGCAGAACAGGGTCCTACGAGCAGTACTTC. Amino acids: CASSRTGSYEQYF.

The chain employs TRBV5-1 and TRBJ2-7; no reliable D call. The CDR3 contains 13 residues. Looked up from germline, CDR1 is SGHRS and CDR2 is YFSETQ. The V gene lost 5 bases and the J gene lost 1 base, with 10 bases spanning the gap. CDR3 in DNA: TGCGCCAGCAGTATCGACACGTCCTACGAGCAGTACTTC. It is translated as CASSIDTSYEQYF.

This clone was detected a few times. The chain recombines TRBV2 with TRBJ1-5, with D hard to call. Per the germline V gene, CDR1 is SNHLY and CDR2 is FYNNEI. V shed 6 bases and J shed 0 bases, with 12 bases lying between them. The CDR3 sequence is 15 residues long. Here the CDR3 reads CASSLDPYSNQPQHF. The CDR3 DNA reads TGTGCCAGCAGCTTGGATCCTTATAGCAATCAGCCCCAGCATTTT.

This sequence joins TRBV7-2 and TRBJ1-1; 11 bases line up with TRBD1. Looked up from germline, CDR1 is SGHTA and CDR2 is FQGNSA. This CDR3 spans 15 amino acids. The junction had 7 bases not matched to a gene; V was cut back by 5 bases and J by 5 bases. CDR3 region: CASSPRTGGGTEAFF. As DNA, the CDR3 is TGTGCCAGCAGCCCTCGGACAGGGGGCGGGACTGAAGCTTTCTTT.

This chain connects TRBV6-6 to TRBJ1-1; TRBD1 is a possible D gene (5 bases). The V end was cut by 6 bases, the J end by 1 base, with 9 bases between. The CDR3 consists of 13 residues. Germline V gives CDR1 MNHNY, CDR2 SVGAGI (reference sequence). In nucleotides, the CDR3 is TGTGCCAGCAGGTGGGGCGCGAACACTGAAGCTTTCTTT. Translated: CASRWGANTEAFF.

The CDR3 is CASSSFPGQVNTEAFF. The CDR3, as DNA: TGTGCCAGCAGCTCATTTCCGGGACAGGTGAACACTGAAGCTTTCTTT. The chain is built from TRBV5-4 and TRBJ1-1, with 8 bases aligning to TRBD1. The length of the CDR3 is 16 residues. V lost 3 bases, J lost 0 bases, and 7 bases stayed unmatched. The germline V gene has CDR1 SGHNT and CDR2 YYREEE (reference sequence).

This sequence joins TRBV28 and TRBJ1-2; D may be TRBD1 (5 bases). The CDR3 spans 13 residues. Germline CDR1 MDHEN, CDR2 SYDVKM. V was cut by 5 bases and J by 8 bases, with 15 bases left in between. CDR3 region: CASSQPGGVGYTF. CDR3 nucleotides: TGTGCCAGCAGTCAACCTGGGGGAGTCGGCTACACCTTC.

The chain carries TRBV5-6 and TRBJ2-3; D gene uncertain. The V gene's germline CDR1 is SGHDT and CDR2 YYEEEE. This CDR3 contains 14 residues. The V gene lost 4 bases and the J gene lost 1 base, with 10 bases spanning the gap. CDR3: CASSPVTRTDTQYF. DNA for the CDR3: TGTGCCAGCAGCCCCGTGACACGCACAGATACGCAGTATTTT.

This chain links TRBV7-3 with TRBJ2-7; 10 bases agree with TRBD1. CDR3 size: 16 residues. V lost 2 bases to trimming and J lost 5 bases; unmatched junction nucleotides: 9. The germline V gene encodes CDR1 SGHTA and CDR2 FQGTGA. Written as DNA, the CDR3 is TGTGCCAGCAGCTTAGTTTGTATCGACAGGGGGCACGAGCAGTACTTC. Its protein product is CASSLVCIDRGHEQYF.

V is TRBV5-1 and J is TRBJ1-2; possibly TRBD1 for D (6 bases). The germline CDR1 and CDR2 sequences are SGHRS and YFSETQ. The CDR3 spans 19 residues. With 4 bases removed from V and 4 bases from J, the gap between germline ends came to 29 bases. The CDR3 DNA reads as TGCGCCAGCAGCCCGGGAAATCCGGGACAAGTACGTACAAGCTATGGCTACACCTTC. This gives the protein CASSPGNPGQVRTSYGYTF.

This chain connects TRBV14 to TRBJ1-6; D unresolved. In germline, CDR1 is SGHDN, CDR2 FVKESK. The CDR3 runs 12 residues. V dropped 4 bases and J dropped 9 bases, with 7 bases sitting between them. The CDR3 loop reads CASSPGRSPLHF. In DNA form, the CDR3 reads TGTGCCAGCAGCCCCGGCCGTTCACCCCTCCACTTT. Together with reference TRBV14 and TRBJ1-6, the CDR3 gives the full variable domain: EAGVTQFPSHSVIEKGQTVTLRCDPISGHDNLYWYRRVMGKEIKFLLHFVKESKQDESGMPNNRFLAERTGGTYSTLKVQPAELEDSGVYFCASSPGRSPLHFGNGTRLTVT.